The 24 T cell receptor beta chains in this list originate from one sample, sequenced in a study of blood T cell repertoires in COVID-19. Method: immunoSEQ multiplex PCR; TCRdb's copy keeps in-frame clones and lacks some. The table shows approximately 300,000 clones, with roughly 90% occurring only once. Sequencing was done on a sample of PBMCs or T cells enriched from blood (not recorded which). All receptors derive from a woman in her 30s who had recovered from COVID-19.

The chain couples TRBV7-9 to TRBJ2-3; no clear D. This CDR3 has 13 residues. The germline CDR1 and CDR2 sequences are SEHNR and FQNEAQ (reference sequence). V lost 1 base to trimming and J lost 6 bases, with 8 bases between them. For the CDR3, the DNA is TGTGCCAGCAGCTTAGAATTCATCGATACGCAGTATTTT. Its translation: CASSLEFIDTQYF. Full variable domain (remainder filled in from reference TRBV7-9 and TRBJ2-3): DTGVSQNPRHKITKRGQNVTFRCDPISEHNRLYWYRQTLGQGPEFLTYFQNEAQLEKSRLLSDRFSAERPKGSFSTLEIQRTEQGDSAMYLCASSLEFIDTQYFGPGTRLTVL.

The J gene is TRBJ1-4, the V gene TRBV4-1, with D tentatively TRBD1 (5 bases). V lost 0 bases to trimming and J lost 8 bases, with 10 bases between them. This CDR3 comprises 14 residues. Germline CDR1 and CDR2: MGHRA and YSYEKL. This chain's CDR3 is CASSQDQGFEKLFF. The CDR3 nucleotides are TGCGCCAGCAGCCAAGATCAGGGTTTCGAAAAACTGTTTTTT.

This sequence joins TRBV4-3 and TRBJ2-5; possible D gene TRBD1, 6 bases. Germline lookup yields CDR1 LGHNA and CDR2 YSLEER. The V and J ends lost 0 bases and 4 bases respectively, with 9 bases between them. This CDR3 spans 14 amino acids. Here the CDR3 DNA reads TGCGCCAGCAGCCAAGATCAGGGGCCAGAGACCCAGTACTTC. Translated: CASSQDQGPETQYF.

The chain joins TRBV24-1 to TRBJ2-5, with 10 bases aligning to TRBD1. The ends lost 3 bases at V and 1 base at J; junction bases unmatched: 4. The CDR3 consists of 16 residues. CDR1 and CDR2 (germline): KGHDR, SFDVKD. CDR3 nucleotides: TGTGCCACCAGTGATCGGACAGGGGGGGTCCAAGAGACCCAGTACTTC. Its translation: CATSDRTGGVQETQYF.

V usage is TRBV2 and J usage is TRBJ2-7, with 8 bases lining up with TRBD1. The ends lost 5 bases at V and 3 bases at J; junction bases unmatched: 9. The germline gives CDR1 SNHLY, CDR2 FYNNEI. The CDR3 loop spans 15 amino acids. The CDR3 DNA reads TGTGCCAGCAGTTCCTACAGGGGGGCAAACTACGAGCAGTACTTC. Protein: CASSSYRGANYEQYF.

V usage is TRBV4-1 and J usage is TRBJ2-7; 8 bases align to TRBD1. The CDR3 spans 14 residues. V shed 2 bases and J 7 bases; nucleotides not matched to a gene: 7. Germline loops: CDR1 MGHRA, CDR2 YSYEKL. Here the CDR3 DNA reads TGCGCCAGCAGCCAAAGGACAGGGCCGTGGGAGCAGTACTTC. Translation: CASSQRTGPWEQYF.

The chain has TRBV15 and TRBJ2-6; D possibly corresponds to TRBD2 (5 bases). V lost 7 bases and J 0 bases, leaving 7 bases between the germline ends. CDR1 LNHNV and CDR2 YYDKDF come from the germline V gene (reference sequence). The length of the CDR3 is 14 residues. This chain's CDR3 is CATTTNSGANVLTF. CDR3 bases: TGTGCCACCACGACTAACTCTGGGGCCAACGTCCTGACTTTC.

The rearrangement joins TRBV18 to TRBJ2-1; the match to TRBD2 covers 7 bases. The ends lost 6 bases at V and 6 bases at J; junction bases unmatched: 5. Germline CDR1 reads KGHSH; CDR2 reads LQKENI. The CDR3 is made up of 13 amino acids. The CDR3 protein is CASSRASGNEQFF. For the CDR3, the DNA is TGTGCCAGCTCCCGAGCTAGCGGCAATGAGCAGTTCTTC.

This clone was counted once. V is TRBV28 and J is TRBJ1-5; TRBD1 aligns across 7 bases. Germline V gene lookup returns CDR1 MDHEN and CDR2 SYDVKM. V lost 5 bases to trimming and J lost 0 bases; unmatched junction nucleotides: 1. CDR3 length: 14 residues. CDR3 sequence (DNA): TGTGCCAGCAGTGCAGGGGGTAGCAATCAGCCCCAGCATTTT. It translates to CASSAGGSNQPQHF.

V gene TRBV5-1 combines with J gene TRBJ1-1; 11 bases fit TRBD1. The CDR3 is made up of 17 amino acids. The V gene's germline CDR1 is SGHRS and CDR2 YFSETQ. Trimming removed 0 bases from V and 4 bases from J; junction bases left unmatched: 8. CDR3 sequence reads: CASSLGPRTGGTTEAFF. The CDR3 nucleotides are TGCGCCAGCAGCTTGGGGCCCAGGACAGGGGGCACCACTGAAGCTTTCTTT.

The chain combines TRBV5-1 with TRBJ2-7; TRBD2 matches 7 bases. Unmatched junction bases numbered 6, after V lost 5 bases and J lost 4 bases. CDR3 length equals 13 residues. Germline lookup yields CDR1 SGHRS and CDR2 YFSETQ. For the CDR3, the DNA is TGCGCCAGCAGACGGGGGGACCCGTACGAGCAGTACTTC. Translating gives CASRRGDPYEQYF.

The rearrangement joins TRBV4-1 to TRBJ2-7; D ambiguous. The V gene lost 0 bases and the J gene lost 3 bases, with 9 bases spanning the gap. The CDR3 extends over 14 amino acids. The germline V gene encodes CDR1 MGHRA and CDR2 YSYEKL. The CDR3, as DNA: TGCGCCAGCAGCCAAGATAGCCCCTACTACGAGCAGTACTTC. Its translation is CASSQDSPYYEQYF.

In its sample, this clone was seen once. The rearrangement uses TRBV7-9 and TRBJ2-6; 7 bases line up with TRBD1. The CDR3 is 15 amino acids. V was clipped by 3 bases and J by 2 bases; unmatched bases: 1. Germline CDR1 is SEHNR and CDR2 is FQNEAQ (reference sequence). CDR3 sequence reads: CASSFQGAGANVLTF. DNA for the CDR3: TGTGCCAGCAGCTTCCAGGGGGCTGGGGCCAACGTCCTGACTTTC.

The chain employs TRBV10-1 and TRBJ2-7; D not certain. Trimming took off 2 bases at V and 0 bases at J, with 8 bases between the two ends. This CDR3 region has 14 residues. CDR1 is WNHNN and CDR2 is SYGVQD in the germline V gene (reference sequence). CDR3 DNA: TGCGCCAGCAGTGAGGGGCCGAGCTCCTACGAGCAGTACTTC. Translating it yields CASSEGPSSYEQYF.

The V call is TRBV5-1, the J call TRBJ2-1, with D perhaps matching TRBD2 (6 bases). Trimming cost V 0 bases and J 12 bases, with 16 bases left between them. Germline values: CDR1 SGHRS, CDR2 YFSETQ. The CDR3 is made up of 14 amino acids. As DNA, the CDR3 is TGCGCCAGCAGCTTGGATTTAGGGGAGGCAGGGCAGTTCTTC. Translating gives CASSLDLGEAGQFF.

The V call is TRBV19, the J call TRBJ1-1; possible D gene TRBD1, 6 bases. Germline loops: CDR1 LNHDA, CDR2 SQIVND (reference sequence). This CDR3 has 12 residues. Deletions cut 9 bases from V and 5 bases from J, with 13 bases between. The CDR3 region is CASRGGWTEAFF. The DNA of the CDR3 is TGTGCCAGCCGAGGGGGTTGGACTGAAGCTTTCTTT.

The CDR3 reads CASRLRVTGELFF. The CDR3 nucleotides are TGTGCCAGCAGGCTTAGAGTCACCGGGGAGCTGTTTTTT. The rearrangement uses TRBV7-2 and TRBJ2-2, with no clear D. Trimming shortened V by 6 bases and J by 4 bases, and 9 bases separated the two germline ends. Germline values: CDR1 SGHTA, CDR2 FQGNSA. This CDR3 spans 13 amino acids.

The V and J genes are TRBV28 and TRBJ1-2, with 10 bases matching TRBD1. This CDR3 spans 18 amino acids. V lost 4 bases and J lost 4; bases outside the gene matches: 15. Germline CDR1 is MDHEN and CDR2 is SYDVKM. Here the CDR3 DNA reads TGTGCCAGCAGTTCCCGATTGGGACAGGGGATCAATCGCTATGGCTACACCTTC. Amino acid sequence: CASSSRLGQGINRYGYTF.

This clone has just a few counts. The chain joins TRBV11-2 to TRBJ2-7; tentative D call: TRBD2 (6 bases). The CDR3 sequence is 11 residues long. The ends were cut back, 11 bases at V and 0 bases at J, with 8 bases in the middle. Germline loops: CDR1 SGHAT, CDR2 FQNNGV. The DNA of the CDR3 is TGTGCCGCGGGGAGCTCCTACGAGCAGTACTTC. Translating gives CAAGSSYEQYF.

The J gene is TRBJ2-5, the V gene TRBV4-3; possibly TRBD1 for D (6 bases). Trimming removed 0 bases from V and 4 bases from J, with 12 bases in between. CDR3 length equals 15 residues. CDR1 is LGHNA and CDR2 is YSLEER in the germline V gene. The CDR3 region is CASSQEATGPETQYF. The CDR3, as DNA: TGCGCCAGCAGCCAAGAGGCGACAGGCCCAGAGACCCAGTACTTC.

The chain employs TRBV3-1 (or the pseudogene TRBV3-2) and TRBJ1-1, with D tentatively TRBD1 (6 bases). The CDR3 has 15 amino acids. Trimming stripped 1 base from V and 5 bases from J, with 14 bases between. The germline V gene has CDR1 LGHDT and CDR2 YNNKEL (reference sequence). The CDR3 DNA follows: TGTGCCAGCAGCCAAGCACAGGGCATGGGGACTGAAGCTTTCTTT. Protein sequence: CASSQAQGMGTEAFF.

This clone was picked up one time. V usage is TRBV4-2 and J usage is TRBJ1-6, with a possible D match to TRBD1 (5 bases). CDR3 length: 14 amino acids. CDR1 LGHNA and CDR2 YNFKEQ come from the germline V gene. Trimming left V 3 bases short and J 7 bases short, with 10 bases between. The CDR3 loop is CASSHPGGNSPLHF. The CDR3 DNA sequence: TGTGCCAGCAGCCACCCTGGGGGGAATTCACCCCTCCACTTT.

This chain uses TRBV30 with TRBJ2-5; D is perhaps TRBD2 (5 bases). V lost 2 bases and J lost 7, with 20 bases in between. CDR1 GTSNPN and CDR2 SVGIG come from the germline V gene (reference sequence). This CDR3 is built from 15 residues. The CDR3 reads CAWSNPREGRRTQYF. CDR3 coding DNA: TGTGCCTGGAGTAACCCCCGCGAGGGTAGAAGGACCCAGTACTTC. Full variable domain (rest looked up from reference TRBV30 and TRBJ2-5): SQTIHQWPATLVQPVGSPLSLECTVEGTSNPNLYWYRQAAGRGLQLLFYSVGIGQISSEVPQNLSASRPQDRQFILSSKKLLLSDSGFYLCAWSNPREGRRTQYFGPGTRLLVL.

V gene TRBV5-5 combines with J gene TRBJ1-6; D uncertain. V shed 0 bases and J shed 10 bases, with 14 bases lying between them. The CDR3 consists of 15 residues. Germline values: CDR1 SGHKS, CDR2 YYEKEE (reference sequence). The CDR3 DNA follows: TGTGCCAGCAGCTTGGAGTTGGGAGGGATCTCACCCCTCCACTTT. It yields the protein CASSLELGGISPLHF.